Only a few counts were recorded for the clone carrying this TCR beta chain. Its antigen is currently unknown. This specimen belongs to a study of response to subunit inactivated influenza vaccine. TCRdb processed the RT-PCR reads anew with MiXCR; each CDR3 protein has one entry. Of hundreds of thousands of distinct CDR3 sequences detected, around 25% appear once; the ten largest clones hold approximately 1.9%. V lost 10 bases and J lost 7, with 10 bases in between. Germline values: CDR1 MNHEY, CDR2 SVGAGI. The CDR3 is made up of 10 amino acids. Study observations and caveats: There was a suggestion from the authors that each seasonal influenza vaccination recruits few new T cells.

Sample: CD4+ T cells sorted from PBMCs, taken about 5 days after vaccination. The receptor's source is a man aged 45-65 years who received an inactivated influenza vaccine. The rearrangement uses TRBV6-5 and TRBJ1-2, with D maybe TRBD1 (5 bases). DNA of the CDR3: TGTGCCACCCTTGGGGCTGGCTACACCTTC. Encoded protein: CATLGAGYTF.